This paragraph reports one T cell receptor beta chain. The antigen remains undetermined. This sample is drawn from a study of cytomegalovirus exposure and HLA in healthy donors. Study conclusions and caveats: According to a subsequent analysis, TCR clusters identified in the first cohort showed a tendency to co-occur across the 100 to 150 validation repertoires. Associated with cytomegalovirus, according to the listing, were 150 to 200 TCR beta chains. Specific recognition of CMV antigens was confirmed in vitro for a few chains (all CMV-associated).

Measured with immunoSEQ multiplex PCR; TCRdb has only the in-frame clones, and not every one. Of around 150,000 clones listed, 85% to 90% were seen once; the top ten hold about 9.3%. The donors formed part of the roughly 120-subject validation cohort, distinct from the 666-subject first cohort. Germline CDR1 reads GTSNPN; CDR2 reads SVGIG (reference sequence). This CDR3 region has 14 residues. V was trimmed by 0 bases and J by 2 bases, leaving 10 bases between them. Material: PBMCs. The chain recombines TRBV30 with TRBJ1-1; weak D call: TRBD1 (6 bases). The TCR was taken from a woman between 18 and 30 years old in good health and CMV-seropositive. The CDR3 nucleotides read TGTGCCTGGAGTGTAAGACAGGTTAACACTGAAGCTTTCTTT. Translation: CAWSVRQVNTEAFF. Supplemented by reference TRBV30 and TRBJ1-1, the full variable domain reads SQTIHQWPATLVQPVGSPLSLECTVEGTSNPNLYWYRQAAGRGLQLLFYSVGIGQISSEVPQNLSASRPQDRQFILSSKKLLLSDSGFYLCAWSVRQVNTEAFFGQGTRLTVV.